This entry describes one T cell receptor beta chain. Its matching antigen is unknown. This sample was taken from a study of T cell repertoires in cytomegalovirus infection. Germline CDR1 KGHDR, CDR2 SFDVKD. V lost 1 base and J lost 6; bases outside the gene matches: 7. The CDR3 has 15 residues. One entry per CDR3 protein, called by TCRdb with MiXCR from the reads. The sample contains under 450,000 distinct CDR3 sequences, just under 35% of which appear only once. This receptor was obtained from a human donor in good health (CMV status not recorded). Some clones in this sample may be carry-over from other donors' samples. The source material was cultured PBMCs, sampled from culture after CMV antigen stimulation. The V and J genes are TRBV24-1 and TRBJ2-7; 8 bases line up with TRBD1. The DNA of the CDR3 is TGTGCCACCAGTGATTTTACCAGGGGGCGACTCGAGCAGTACTTC. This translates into CATSDFTRGRLEQYF.